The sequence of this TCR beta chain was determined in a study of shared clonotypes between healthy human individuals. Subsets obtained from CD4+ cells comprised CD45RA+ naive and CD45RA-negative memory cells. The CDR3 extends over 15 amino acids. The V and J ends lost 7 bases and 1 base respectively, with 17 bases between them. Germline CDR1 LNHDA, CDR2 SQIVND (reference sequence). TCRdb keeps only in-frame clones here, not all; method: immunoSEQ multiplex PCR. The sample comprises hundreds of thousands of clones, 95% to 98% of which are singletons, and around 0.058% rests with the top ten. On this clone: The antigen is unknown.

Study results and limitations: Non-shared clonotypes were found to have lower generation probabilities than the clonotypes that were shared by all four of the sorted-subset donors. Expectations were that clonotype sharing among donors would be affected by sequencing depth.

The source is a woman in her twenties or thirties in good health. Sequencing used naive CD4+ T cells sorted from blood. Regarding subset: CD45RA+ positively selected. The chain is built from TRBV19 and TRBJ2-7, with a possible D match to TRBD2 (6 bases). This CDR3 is CASKEGQDPSYEQYF. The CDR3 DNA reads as TGTGCCAGTAAGGAGGGGCAGGACCCATCCTACGAGCAGTACTTC.